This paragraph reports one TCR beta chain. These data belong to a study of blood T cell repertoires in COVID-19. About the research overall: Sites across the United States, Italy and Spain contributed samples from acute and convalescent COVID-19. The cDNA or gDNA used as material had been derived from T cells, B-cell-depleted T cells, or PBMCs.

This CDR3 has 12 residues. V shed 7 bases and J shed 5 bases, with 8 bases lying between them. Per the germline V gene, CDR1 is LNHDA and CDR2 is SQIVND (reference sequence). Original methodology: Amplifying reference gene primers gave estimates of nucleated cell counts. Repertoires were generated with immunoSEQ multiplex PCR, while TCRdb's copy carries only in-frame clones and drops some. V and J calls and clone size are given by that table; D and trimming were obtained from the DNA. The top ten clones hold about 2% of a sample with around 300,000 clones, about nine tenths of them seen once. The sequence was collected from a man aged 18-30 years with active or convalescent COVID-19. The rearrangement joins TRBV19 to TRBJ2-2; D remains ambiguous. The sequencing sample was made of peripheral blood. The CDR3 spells CASTFRTGELFF. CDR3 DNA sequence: TGTGCCAGTACGTTTAGAACCGGGGAGCTGTTTTTT.